This T cell receptor beta chain was identified in a study of Graves' ophthalmopathy and Graves' hyperthyroidism. This CDR3 region has 13 residues. The V segment lost 11 bases and the J segment 4 bases; nucleotides outside the gene matches: 10. The germline V gene encodes CDR1 WSHSY and CDR2 SAAADI. Researchers took RNA transcripts and amplified TCR beta CDR3 regions from them. HTBI primers were used in a first-round RT-PCR, which preceded a second-round multiplex PCR. Using its own MiXCR run on the multiplex PCR reads, TCRdb lists one record per CDR3 protein. The sample lists more than 300,000 distinct CDR3 sequences, about a sixth occurring once. Ten or more counts support this clonotype.

Sequencing used peripheral blood. This chain uses TRBV10-2 with TRBJ1-1; 7 positions agree with TRBD1. This clonotype originated in an adult woman with stable Graves' hyperthyroidism. This CDR3 reads CAAYRGAGTEAFF. The DNA for the CDR3 is TGCGCCGCTTACAGGGGTGCGGGCACTGAAGCTTTCTTT.